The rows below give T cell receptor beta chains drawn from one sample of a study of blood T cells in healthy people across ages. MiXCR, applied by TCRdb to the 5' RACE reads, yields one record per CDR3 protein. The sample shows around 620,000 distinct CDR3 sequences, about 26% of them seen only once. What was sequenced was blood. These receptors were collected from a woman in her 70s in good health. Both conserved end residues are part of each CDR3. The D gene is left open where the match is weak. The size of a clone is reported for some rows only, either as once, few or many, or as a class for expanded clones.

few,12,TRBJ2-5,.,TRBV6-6,CASSYEEETQYF,TGTGCCAGCAGTTATGAAGAAGAGACCCAGTACTTC
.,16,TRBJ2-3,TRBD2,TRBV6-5,CASSYGASGVIDTQYF,TGTGCCAGCAGTTACGGGGCTAGCGGGGTCATAGATACGCAGTATTTT
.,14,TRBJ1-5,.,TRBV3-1,CASSHDNGDQPQHF,TGTGCCAGCAGCCACGACAACGGCGATCAGCCCCAGCATTTT
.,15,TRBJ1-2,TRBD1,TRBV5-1,CASSLGDRPNYGYTF,TGCGCCAGCAGCTTGGGGGACAGGCCGAACTATGGCTACACCTTC
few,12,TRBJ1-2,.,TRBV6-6,CASSPRSHGYTF,TGTGCCAGCAGCCCCAGATCTCATGGCTACACCTTC
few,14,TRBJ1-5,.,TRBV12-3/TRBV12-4,CASSLGLGYQPQHF,TGTGCCAGCAGTCTGGGACTGGGCTATCAGCCCCAGCATTTT
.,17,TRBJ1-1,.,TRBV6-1,CASSLGWSGRRKTEAFF,TGTGCCAGCAGTCTAGGTTGGTCGGGGCGCAGAAAAACTGAAGCTTTCTTT
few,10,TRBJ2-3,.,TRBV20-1,CSARRQTQYF,TGCAGTGCTAGGCGGCAGACGCAGTATTTT
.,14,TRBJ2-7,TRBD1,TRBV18,CASSPGTGNYGQYF,TGTGCCAGCTCACCAGGGACAGGGAACTACGGGCAGTACTTC
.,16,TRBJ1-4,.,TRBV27,CASSFHREATNEKLFF,TGTGCCAGCAGTTTCCACAGGGAGGCAACTAATGAAAAACTGTTTTTT
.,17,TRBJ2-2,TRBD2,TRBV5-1,CASSLFLAGGDTGELFF,TGCGCCAGCAGCTTGTTCCTAGCGGGGGGCGACACCGGGGAGCTGTTTTTT
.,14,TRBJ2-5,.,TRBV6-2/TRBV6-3,CASSYAGSGETQYF,TGTGCCAGCAGTTACGCCGGGTCAGGAGAGACCCAGTACTTC
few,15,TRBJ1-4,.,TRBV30,CAWSDTGSTNEKLFF,TGTGCCTGGAGTGACACCGGCTCCACTAATGAAAAACTGTTTTTT
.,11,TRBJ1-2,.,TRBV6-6,CASMEGRGYTF,TGTGCCAGCATGGAGGGACGTGGCTACACCTTC
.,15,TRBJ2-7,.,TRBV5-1,CASSSTPGPTYEQYF,TGCGCCAGCAGCTCAACCCCCGGGCCTACCTACGAGCAGTACTTC
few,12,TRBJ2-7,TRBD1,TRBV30,CAWAWAGGEQYF,TGTGCCTGGGCATGGGCAGGGGGCGAGCAGTACTTC
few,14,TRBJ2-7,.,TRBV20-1,CSASLGGHPSEQYF,TGCAGTGCTAGTTTGGGGGGCCACCCCAGCGAGCAGTACTTC
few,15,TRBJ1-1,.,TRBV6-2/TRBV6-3,CASNSASGGRTEAFF,TGTGCCAGCAATTCAGCGTCGGGGGGGCGCACTGAAGCTTTCTTT